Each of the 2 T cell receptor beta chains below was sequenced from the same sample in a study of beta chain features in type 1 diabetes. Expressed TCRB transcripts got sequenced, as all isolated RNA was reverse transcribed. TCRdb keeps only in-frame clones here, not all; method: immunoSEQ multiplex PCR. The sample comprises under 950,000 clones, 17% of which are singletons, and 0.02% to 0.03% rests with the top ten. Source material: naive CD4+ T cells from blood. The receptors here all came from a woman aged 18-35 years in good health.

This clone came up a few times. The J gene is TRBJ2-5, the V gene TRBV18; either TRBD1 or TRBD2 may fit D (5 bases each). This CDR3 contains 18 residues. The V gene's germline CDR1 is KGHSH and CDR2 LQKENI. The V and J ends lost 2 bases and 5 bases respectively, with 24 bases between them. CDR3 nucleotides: TGTGCCAGCTCACCAGTTGTGGGCGGCGTGGGGGATCTGGAGACCCAGTACTTC. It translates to CASSPVVGGVGDLETQYF.

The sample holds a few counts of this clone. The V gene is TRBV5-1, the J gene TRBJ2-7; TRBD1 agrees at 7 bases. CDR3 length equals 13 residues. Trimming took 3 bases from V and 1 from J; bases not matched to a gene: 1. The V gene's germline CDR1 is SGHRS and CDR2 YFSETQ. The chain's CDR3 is CASSSTGSYEQYF. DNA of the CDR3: TGCGCCAGCAGCTCGACAGGGTCCTACGAGCAGTACTTC.